Below are 31 T cell receptor beta chains sequenced from a single sample in a study of cytomegalovirus exposure and HLA in healthy donors. Generated by immunoSEQ multiplex PCR, the TCRdb table keeps only in-frame clones and is missing some. The sample consists of 120,000 to 150,000 clones, 87% of them appearing once. The sequenced sample was PBMCs. The receptors derive from a man aged 18 to 30 in good health and CMV-seropositive.

V usage is TRBV11-3 and J usage is TRBJ2-1; the match to TRBD2 covers 9 bases. Germline assignment: CDR1 SGHNT and CDR2 YENEEA. This CDR3 spans 15 amino acids. V gave up 4 bases and J gave up 4 bases; unmatched junction bases: 5. The CDR3 coding sequence is TGTGCCAGCAGCTCGAGCGGGGGGCCATACAATGAGCAGTTCTTC. Its protein is CASSSSGGPYNEQFF.

This clone turned up a few times. J is TRBJ1-4 and V is TRBV4-1; 9 bases map to TRBD1. V was pared by 0 bases and J by 7 bases, with 6 bases of the junction left unmatched. Looked up from germline, CDR1 is MGHRA and CDR2 is YSYEKL. This CDR3 spans 16 amino acids. CDR3 nucleotide sequence: TGCGCCAGCAGCCAAGATTCAGGGACAGGGAGTGAAAAACTGTTTTTT. Its protein product is CASSQDSGTGSEKLFF.

V usage is TRBV7-9 and J usage is TRBJ2-1; maybe TRBD2 (6 bases). Germline V gene sequence: CDR1 SEHNR, CDR2 FQNEAQ (reference sequence). CDR3 length equals 13 residues. Trimming cost V 4 bases and J 9 bases, with 13 bases left between them. DNA for the CDR3: TGTGCCAGCAGCTCCCCCTCGGAGGGTGAGCAGTTCTTC. It yields the protein CASSSPSEGEQFF. The entire variable domain, with the rest obtained from reference TRBV7-9 and TRBJ2-1, is as follows: DTGVSQNPRHKITKRGQNVTFRCDPISEHNRLYWYRQTLGQGPEFLTYFQNEAQLEKSRLLSDRFSAERPKGSFSTLEIQRTEQGDSAMYLCASSSPSEGEQFFGPGTRLTVL.

The sample holds one count of this clone. The rearrangement uses TRBV5-1 and TRBJ1-2; a possible D gene is TRBD1 (5 bases). The germline V and J ends were trimmed by 0 bases and 1 base, with 7 bases remaining between them. Germline V gene data show CDR1 as SGHRS and CDR2 as YFSETQ. The CDR3 covers 14 residues. The CDR3 region has the DNA TGCGCCAGCAGCTTGGGGGGCGGTAACTATGGCTACACCTTC. Translation: CASSLGGGNYGYTF. The entire variable domain, with the rest obtained from reference TRBV5-1 and TRBJ1-2, is as follows: KAGVTQTPRYLIKTRGQQVTLSCSPISGHRSVSWYQQTPGQGLQFLFEYFSETQRNKGNFPGRFSGRQFSNSRSEMNVSTLELGDSALYLCASSLGGGNYGYTFGSGTRLTVV.

The chain uses TRBV10-3 and TRBJ1-2; tentative D call: TRBD1 (6 bases). The CDR3 runs 13 residues. Germline values: CDR1 ENHRY, CDR2 SYGVKD. V gave up 8 bases and J gave up 4 bases, with 14 bases separating them. This chain's CDR3 is CAISGDPTYGYTF. DNA for the CDR3: TGTGCCATCTCAGGGGACCCTACCTATGGCTACACCTTC.

The J gene is TRBJ1-1, the V gene TRBV6-5; no definite D call. This CDR3 region has 14 residues. V was cut by 2 bases and J by 1 base, with 8 bases left in between. Germline assignment: CDR1 MNHEY and CDR2 SVGAGI. For the CDR3, the DNA is TGTGCCAGCAGTTACGGGTCGGGGAACACTGAAGCTTTCTTT. Its translation is CASSYGSGNTEAFF.

This rearrangement joins TRBV4-1 to TRBJ1-2; D perhaps matches TRBD1 (5 bases). This CDR3 contains 15 residues. Deletions cut 0 bases from V and 1 base from J, with 9 bases between. CDR1 and CDR2 (germline): MGHRA, YSYEKL. The CDR3 is CASSQEGGNNYGYTF. DNA of the CDR3: TGCGCCAGCAGCCAAGAGGGGGGGAATAACTATGGCTACACCTTC.

The rearrangement uses TRBV29-1 and TRBJ2-6; D perhaps matches TRBD1 (6 bases). Trimming pared 2 bases from V and 3 bases from J, leaving 8 bases between. The CDR3 extends over 14 amino acids. In germline, CDR1 is SQVTM, CDR2 ANQGSEA. The DNA of the CDR3 is TGCAGCGTTGAAAACAGGGATGGGGCCAACGTCCTGACTTTC. Translated: CSVENRDGANVLTF.

This clone was picked up a small number of times. V usage is TRBV5-1 and J usage is TRBJ2-3; a weak D match, TRBD1 (6 bases). Germline V gives CDR1 SGHRS, CDR2 YFSETQ. This CDR3 has 15 amino acids. The V gene lost 3 bases and the J gene lost 1 base, with 12 bases spanning the gap. This CDR3 reads CASSSTGTGTDTQYF. The CDR3 nucleotides read TGCGCCAGCAGCTCGACAGGCACCGGCACAGATACGCAGTATTTT. Filled out from reference TRBV5-1 and TRBJ2-3, the complete variable domain reads KAGVTQTPRYLIKTRGQQVTLSCSPISGHRSVSWYQQTPGQGLQFLFEYFSETQRNKGNFPGRFSGRQFSNSRSEMNVSTLELGDSALYLCASSSTGTGTDTQYFGPGTRLTVL.

This clone was counted once. The chain carries TRBV19 and TRBJ1-5, with D possibly matching TRBD1 (6 bases). This CDR3 comprises 18 residues. Trimming removed 6 bases at V and 0 bases at J, with 21 bases between. Germline lookup yields CDR1 LNHDA and CDR2 SQIVND (reference sequence). The CDR3 sequence is CASRRGPERGNSNQPQHF. CDR3 coding DNA: TGTGCCAGTAGACGCGGACCGGAGAGGGGGAATAGCAATCAGCCCCAGCATTTT.

About this clone: Different DNA sequences within this sample yield the same CDR3. The rearrangement joins TRBV5-1 to TRBJ1-3, with a weak D call TRBD1 (5 bases). V dropped 2 bases and J dropped 1 base, with 7 bases sitting between them. In germline, CDR1 is SGHRS, CDR2 YFSETQ. The length of the CDR3 is 14 residues. For the CDR3, the DNA is TGCGCCAGCAGCTTATCAGGGTCTGGAAACACCATATATTTT. Protein sequence: CASSLSGSGNTIYF.

The V call is TRBV6-1, the J call TRBJ2-1; tentatively, D is TRBD2 (7 bases). Looked up from germline, CDR1 is MNHNS and CDR2 is SASEGT. The CDR3 extends over 15 amino acids. V dropped 4 bases and J dropped 6 bases, with 16 bases sitting between them. CDR3 region: CASSVVGGAPNEQFF. CDR3 coding DNA: TGTGCCAGCAGTGTAGTAGGGGGGGCGCCCAATGAGCAGTTCTTC.

The rearrangement uses TRBV30 and TRBJ1-1, with 7 positions matching TRBD1. J gave up 0 bases and V 0 bases, and 7 bases lay outside the gene matches. CDR1 and CDR2 from the germline V gene are GTSNPN and SVGIG (reference sequence). There are 16 residues in the CDR3. In nucleotides, the CDR3 is TGTGCCTGGAGTGTAGGGCGGGACAGCCTGAACACTGAAGCTTTCTTT. Amino acid sequence: CAWSVGRDSLNTEAFF.

The chain links TRBV2 to TRBJ1-5, with D tentatively TRBD1 (5 bases). The CDR3 covers 14 residues. Germline V gene data show CDR1 as SNHLY and CDR2 as FYNNEI. V was trimmed by 3 bases and J by 2 bases, leaving 8 bases between them. In DNA, the CDR3 is TGTGCCAGCAGTGACTGGGGGGGCAATCAGCCCCAGCATTTT. It yields the protein CASSDWGGNQPQHF. The complete variable domain, with remaining parts taken from reference TRBV2 and TRBJ1-5, reads EPEVTQTPSHQVTQMGQEVILRCVPISNHLYFYWYRQILGQKVEFLVSFYNNEISEKSEIFDDQFSVERPDGSNFTLKIRSTKLEDSAMYFCASSDWGGNQPQHFGDGTRLSIL.

The V gene is TRBV7-9, the J gene TRBJ1-6, with D possibly TRBD1 on 6 matching bases. Germline V CDR1 and CDR2: SEHNR, FQNEAQ (reference sequence). The CDR3 is 14 amino acids. Trimming removed 5 bases from V and 8 bases from J, with 13 bases in between. The CDR3 DNA reads TGTGCCAGCAGCCTTCAGGGGAGACATTCACCCCTCCACTTT. Translating gives CASSLQGRHSPLHF.

The J gene is TRBJ2-3, the V gene TRBV14, with 14 bases aligning to TRBD2. With 4 bases clipped from V and 2 bases from J, the junction kept 5 bases outside the gene matches. Germline values: CDR1 SGHDN, CDR2 FVKESK. CDR3 length: 17 amino acids. CDR3 in DNA: TGTGCCAGCAGCCCGGGACTAGCGGGAGTCTCCACAGATACGCAGTATTTT. Its protein product is CASSPGLAGVSTDTQYF.

J is TRBJ1-1 and V is TRBV2; D unresolved. V was clipped by 7 bases and J by 0 bases, with 9 bases between them. Germline-derived CDR1 and CDR2 are SNHLY and FYNNEI. The CDR3 is made up of 13 amino acids. The CDR3 nucleotides are TGTGCCAGCATACGAGGCTTGAACACTGAAGCTTTCTTT. Translated, it gives CASIRGLNTEAFF.

This chain joins TRBV2 and TRBJ1-1; no clear D. Trimming took off 6 bases at V and 5 bases at J, with 16 bases between the two ends. The CDR3 is made up of 14 amino acids. Germline loops: CDR1 SNHLY, CDR2 FYNNEI. CDR3 amino acids: CASRAGLSGTEAFF. DNA for the CDR3: TGTGCCAGCAGGGCGGGATTGAGTGGGACTGAAGCTTTCTTT.

The V gene is TRBV5-4, the J gene TRBJ1-2; D remains unclear. The CDR3 spans 16 residues. CDR1 and CDR2 (germline): SGHNT, YYREEE (reference sequence). V was clipped by 3 bases and J by 1 base, with 16 bases between them. The CDR3 DNA follows: TGTGCCAGCAGCTCCGGTGGAGGGCCGCGTAACTATGGCTACACCTTC. It translates to CASSSGGGPRNYGYTF.

This chain uses TRBV6-5 with TRBJ2-3, with 11 bases matching TRBD2. Germline assignment: CDR1 MNHEY and CDR2 SVGAGI. CDR3 size: 15 residues. V trimming: 5 bases; J trimming: 4 bases; junction bases outside the gene matches: 5. CDR3 sequence (DNA): TGTGCCAGCAGTCTAGCGGGGGGATTCCCAGATACGCAGTATTTT. It translates to CASSLAGGFPDTQYF.

The gene calls are TRBV5-4 and TRBJ2-7; D ambiguous. This CDR3 comprises 13 residues. CDR1 is SGHNT and CDR2 is YYREEE in the germline V gene (reference sequence). Trimming took off 4 bases at V and 1 base at J, with 9 bases between the two ends. The DNA of the CDR3 is TGTGCCAGCAGCCCAGACGGGTCCTACGAGCAGTACTTC. It specifies CASSPDGSYEQYF. Looking up the rest from reference TRBV5-4 and TRBJ2-7 gives the full variable domain: ETGVTQSPTHLIKTRGQQVTLRCSSQSGHNTVSWYQQALGQGPQFIFQYYREEENGRGNFPPRFSGLQFPNYSSELNVNALELDDSALYLCASSPDGSYEQYFGPGTRLTVT.

V is TRBV10-1 and J is TRBJ2-1; 7 positions agree with TRBD1. J lost 13 bases, V lost 4 bases, and 7 bases had no gene match. The CDR3 length is 12 residues. CDR1 is WNHNN and CDR2 is SYGVQD in the germline V gene (reference sequence). The CDR3 DNA reads as TGCGCCAGCAGTGCCGCCGGGACAGCCCAGTTCTTC. It translates to CASSAAGTAQFF.

The V and J genes are TRBV29-1 and TRBJ1-2, with 7 bases matching TRBD1. CDR3 length: 13 amino acids. CDR1 is SQVTM, CDR2 ANQGSEA, per germline. V lost 2 bases, J lost 4 bases, and 4 bases stayed unmatched. CDR3 residues: CSVEPTGTYGYTF. Here the CDR3 DNA reads TGCAGCGTTGAACCGACAGGGACCTATGGCTACACCTTC.

The rearrangement uses TRBV30 and TRBJ2-7, with D hard to call. The CDR3 is 12 amino acids. V lost 0 bases, J lost 4 bases, and 7 bases lay in between. CDR1 is GTSNPN, CDR2 SVGIG, per germline (reference sequence). CDR3 in amino acids: CAWSVNPYEQYF. The CDR3, as DNA: TGTGCCTGGAGTGTAAATCCGTACGAGCAGTACTTC.

V is TRBV4-1 and J is TRBJ2-1; perhaps TRBD2 as D (6 bases). Germline V gene data show CDR1 as MGHRA and CDR2 as YSYEKL. The germline V and J ends were trimmed by 3 bases and 7 bases, with 10 bases remaining between them. CDR3 length equals 13 residues. The CDR3 nucleotides read TGCGCCAGCAGCCAGTTTCGGGGGAATGAGCAGTTCTTC. Translated: CASSQFRGNEQFF.

J is TRBJ1-4 and V is TRBV9; 7 bases are a match to TRBD1. This CDR3 has 15 amino acids. V was pared by 3 bases and J by 8 bases, with 10 bases of the junction left unmatched. In germline, CDR1 is SGDLS, CDR2 YYNGEE. The CDR3 protein is CASSEIQGTGEKLFF. The CDR3 bases are TGTGCCAGCAGCGAAATACAGGGGACGGGAGAAAAACTGTTTTTT.

V is TRBV2 and J is TRBJ2-7; TRBD2 matches 9 bases. CDR1 and CDR2 from the germline V gene are SNHLY and FYNNEI. J lost 7 bases, V lost 4 bases, and 5 bases had no gene match. The CDR3 is 13 residues long. The CDR3 loop reads CASSVGTSREQYF. Here the CDR3 DNA reads TGTGCCAGCAGTGTTGGGACTAGCAGAGAGCAGTACTTC.

The chain employs TRBV28 and TRBJ2-4; 7 bases align to TRBD1. The germline V gene encodes CDR1 MDHEN and CDR2 SYDVKM. This CDR3 spans 16 amino acids. V was clipped by 4 bases and J by 1 base; unmatched bases: 7. The DNA of the CDR3 is TGTGCCAGCAGTTGGGGACAGTTTGGGGCCAAAAACATTCAGTACTTC. As protein: CASSWGQFGAKNIQYF.

This chain uses TRBV27 with TRBJ2-7; possibly TRBD2 for D (5 bases). The CDR3 loop spans 14 amino acids. The germline V gene encodes CDR1 MNHEY and CDR2 SMNVEV (reference sequence). V was cut by 6 bases and J by 2 bases, with 14 bases left in between. CDR3 region: CASSWTGRTYEQYF. In DNA, the CDR3 is TGTGCCAGCAGCTGGACTGGGCGAACCTACGAGCAGTACTTC.

This rearrangement joins TRBV11-2 to TRBJ1-2, with 10 bases lining up with TRBD1. Germline trimming cut 5 bases from V and 4 bases from J; bases unmatched to any gene: 7. The CDR3 is made up of 15 amino acids. Germline lookup yields CDR1 SGHAT and CDR2 FQNNGV. CDR3 protein: CASSPDRGHLYGYTF. The CDR3 DNA follows: TGTGCCAGCAGCCCAGACAGGGGGCATCTCTATGGCTACACCTTC.

The V call is TRBV19, the J call TRBJ2-1; D unclear. V was clipped by 1 base and J by 8 bases, with 21 bases between them. The CDR3 totals 17 residues. Germline CDR1 reads LNHDA; CDR2 reads SQIVND (reference sequence). The CDR3 DNA reads as TGTGCCAGTAGTATAGTTCTCCCAGAAGCCGCGGCGGATGAGCAGTTCTTC. Its translation is CASSIVLPEAAADEQFF.